The sequence of this TCR beta chain was determined in a study of OX40 agonist ivuxolimab in advanced cancers. Only in-frame clones appear in the TCRdb table, and some are missing; sequencing was by immunoSEQ multiplex PCR. The table includes about 36,000 clones, roughly 81% detected once. The sample consisted of CD4+ or CD8+ T cells sorted from blood, taken in a trial of the OX40 agonist ivuxolimab. The source is an adult with an advanced solid tumor such as melanoma, head and neck, liver or kidney cancer.

CDR3 amino acids: CASRPGPSGGASDTQYF. In nucleotides, the CDR3 is TGCGCCAGCAGGCCCGGGCCCTCCGGGGGGGCGTCAGATACGCAGTATTTT. The chain links TRBV5-1 to TRBJ2-3, with TRBD2 identical over 8 bases. Germline V gene lookup returns CDR1 SGHRS and CDR2 YFSETQ. The CDR3 runs 17 residues. Trimming took 5 bases from V and 4 from J; bases not matched to a gene: 15.